This T cell receptor beta chain was profiled in a study of cytomegalovirus exposure and HLA in healthy donors. With 60 Vbeta and 13 Jbeta primers, the PCR was carried out. TCRdb keeps only in-frame clones here, not all; method: immunoSEQ multiplex PCR. In the table there are under 150,000 clones, around 80% of which are singletons. Trimming took off 4 bases at V and 5 bases at J, with 15 bases between the two ends. The length of the CDR3 is 15 residues. Germline CDR1 and CDR2: SGHRS and YFSETQ. The receptor was derived from a woman aged 50 to 65 in good health and CMV-seropositive. The chain joins TRBV5-1 to TRBJ2-2; D unresolved. Material: PBMCs. CDR3 in DNA: TGCGCCAGCAGCCGGTACTCAGGTGGGACCGGGGAGCTGTTTTTT. Residues: CASSRYSGGTGELFF.